The next 20 T cell receptor beta chains were all read from a single sample in a study of radiotherapy plus CTLA-4 blockade in lung cancer. The protocol was immunoSEQ multiplex PCR, while the TCRdb copy is restricted to in-frame clones and leaves out a portion. The sample has tens of thousands of clones; roughly four fifths are singletons. This specimen consisted of peripheral blood, obtained from a patient treated with radiotherapy plus ipilimumab. These TCRs come from a human donor with non-small cell lung cancer that progressed on radiotherapy plus ipilimumab.

In this sample, this clone turned up once. The chain uses TRBV2 and TRBJ1-1; weak D call: TRBD1 (5 bases). The CDR3 has 15 amino acids. Germline CDR1 is SNHLY and CDR2 is FYNNEI. V was pared by 6 bases and J by 0 bases, with 14 bases between. The CDR3 DNA is TGTGCCAGCAGCCTAGTCGGGGGAATGAACACTGAAGCTTTCTTT. This gives the protein CASSLVGGMNTEAFF.

V usage is TRBV5-1 and J usage is TRBJ1-1, with a tentative D call TRBD1 (6 bases). Per the germline V gene, CDR1 is SGHRS and CDR2 is YFSETQ. V was trimmed by 1 base and J by 1 base, leaving 8 bases between them. CDR3 length: 14 amino acids. This CDR3 reads CASSLTGSNTEAFF. For the CDR3, the DNA is TGCGCCAGCAGCTTGACAGGGTCGAACACTGAAGCTTTCTTT.

The genes are TRBV6-5 and TRBJ2-2; D perhaps matches TRBD1 (5 bases). The CDR3 length is 14 residues. The V end lost 3 bases, the J end lost 4 bases, and 9 bases lay between the germline ends. Germline V gives CDR1 MNHEY, CDR2 SVGAGI. CDR3 in DNA: TGTGCCAGCAGTTATCTCCAGGGCACCGGGGAGCTGTTTTTT. As protein: CASSYLQGTGELFF.

This chain joins TRBV5-1 and TRBJ1-1; tentative D call: TRBD1 (5 bases). This CDR3 spans 14 amino acids. V was pared by 0 bases and J by 5 bases, with 11 bases between. Germline loops: CDR1 SGHRS, CDR2 YFSETQ. The chain's CDR3 is CASSLEGEGTEAFF. The CDR3 DNA sequence: TGCGCCAGCAGCTTGGAAGGGGAGGGGACTGAAGCTTTCTTT.

The chain carries TRBV7-2 and TRBJ2-5; 10 bases match TRBD2. This CDR3 has 15 residues. In germline, CDR1 is SGHTA, CDR2 FQGNSA. The trim removed 4 bases at V and 5 bases at J, leaving 7 bases unmatched. CDR3 in DNA: TGTGCCAGCAGCTCTCTAGCGGGGGTTGGGGAGACCCAGTACTTC. It encodes CASSSLAGVGETQYF.

The chain has TRBV4-1 and TRBJ1-2, with 8 nucleotides matching TRBD1. CDR3 length: 16 residues. The V gene's germline CDR1 is MGHRA and CDR2 YSYEKL. With 1 base clipped from V and 1 base from J, the junction kept 5 bases outside the gene matches. In DNA form, the CDR3 reads TGCGCCAGCAGCCAAGGACAGGGGAGAGTTAACTATGGCTACACCTTC. This codes for CASSQGQGRVNYGYTF.

This chain joins TRBV27 and TRBJ1-2, with a possible D match to TRBD1 (6 bases). The V end lost 2 bases, the J end lost 4 bases, and 11 bases lay between the germline ends. Germline-derived CDR1 and CDR2 are MNHEY and SMNVEV (reference sequence). This CDR3 region has 14 residues. CDR3 DNA sequence: TGTGCCAGCAGTTTAGAGCCCAGGGGCTATGGCTACACCTTC. The encoded protein is CASSLEPRGYGYTF.

This chain links TRBV5-1 with TRBJ1-2; TRBD1 matches 8 bases. There are 16 residues in the CDR3. Losses at the gene ends were 4 bases for V and 4 bases for J; bases not matched to a gene: 12. Germline V CDR1 and CDR2: SGHRS, YFSETQ. CDR3 in DNA: TGCGCCAGCAGCCCTACCGGGACAGGAGGGACCTATGGCTACACCTTC. It specifies CASSPTGTGGTYGYTF.

The chain links TRBV4-2 to TRBJ1-6; 8 positions match TRBD1. The CDR3 is made up of 16 amino acids. V lost 6 bases and J lost 3; bases outside the gene matches: 7. Germline lookup yields CDR1 LGHNA and CDR2 YNFKEQ. The DNA of the CDR3 is TGTGCCAGCAGTCGTACAGGGGGAAGCTATAATTCACCCCTCCACTTT. Amino acids: CASSRTGGSYNSPLHF.

This chain uses TRBV2 with TRBJ1-5, with 8 bases lining up with TRBD1. V shed 3 bases, J shed 3 bases, and the junction held 10 bases outside the gene matches. CDR1 is SNHLY, CDR2 FYNNEI, per germline. The length of the CDR3 is 17 residues. CDR3: CASSERDRSLLNQPQHF. The CDR3, as DNA: TGTGCCAGCAGTGAGAGGGACAGGAGCCTTCTCAATCAGCCCCAGCATTTT.

This clone was counted between two and nine times. V and J are TRBV19 and TRBJ2-7; 9 nucleotides agree with TRBD1. J lost 4 bases, V lost 5 bases, and 9 bases had no gene match. The CDR3 is made up of 15 amino acids. Germline CDR1 is LNHDA and CDR2 is SQIVND (reference sequence). CDR3 amino acids: CASSPPWTGAYEQYF. The CDR3 bases are TGTGCCAGTAGTCCTCCTTGGACAGGGGCTTACGAGCAGTACTTC.

The chain couples TRBV4-3 to TRBJ1-1; D is possibly TRBD1 (6 bases). Deletions cut 1 base from V and 3 bases from J, with 15 bases between. This CDR3 is 16 amino acids long. The germline gives CDR1 LGHNA, CDR2 YSLEER. The CDR3 coding sequence is TGCGCCAGCAGCCAAGCAACAGGGTCTCTGGACACTGAAGCTTTCTTT. It yields the protein CASSQATGSLDTEAFF.

This clone was detected a few times. The gene calls are TRBV27 and TRBJ1-1; D is perhaps TRBD1 (5 bases). The ends were cut back, 6 bases at V and 3 bases at J, with 14 bases in the middle. CDR3 length: 14 amino acids. Germline values: CDR1 MNHEY, CDR2 SMNVEV (reference sequence). This chain's CDR3 is CASRQDWGDTEAFF. The CDR3 nucleotides read TGTGCCAGCAGACAAGATTGGGGGGACACTGAAGCTTTCTTT.

V and J are TRBV7-2 and TRBJ2-7; 7 nucleotides line up with TRBD1. Germline CDR1 is SGHTA and CDR2 is FQGNSA. This CDR3 spans 15 amino acids. J was trimmed by 0 bases and V by 5 bases; bases with no gene match: 7. CDR3 in DNA: TGTGCCAGCAGCGGTACAGGGGTCATCTCCTACGAGCAGTACTTC. This sequence encodes CASSGTGVISYEQYF.

This rearrangement joins TRBV5-1 to TRBJ1-1; possible D gene TRBD1, 6 bases. Looked up from germline, CDR1 is SGHRS and CDR2 is YFSETQ. Trimming took 1 base from V and 11 from J, leaving 12 bases between them. The CDR3 extends over 12 amino acids. CDR3 bases: TGCGCCAGCAGCTTGCCAGGGGCATCGGCTTTCTTT. The encoded protein is CASSLPGASAFF.

In this sample, this clone turned up a few times. The chain combines TRBV2 with TRBJ2-1; 11 nucleotides agree with TRBD1. This CDR3 contains 15 residues. The germline V gene encodes CDR1 SNHLY and CDR2 FYNNEI. With 6 bases clipped from V and 7 bases from J, the junction kept 8 bases outside the gene matches. The CDR3 spells CASSYGTGGPNEQFF. DNA for the CDR3: TGTGCCAGCAGCTACGGGACAGGGGGGCCGAATGAGCAGTTCTTC.

A few counts support this clone. The V call is TRBV5-4, the J call TRBJ2-1; D remains unclear. The V gene lost 4 bases and the J gene lost 7 bases, with 6 bases spanning the gap. CDR1 and CDR2 (germline): SGHNT, YYREEE (reference sequence). CDR3 length: 11 residues. CDR3 coding DNA: TGTGCCAGCAGCGCCGGGAATGAGCAGTTCTTC. Translated, it gives CASSAGNEQFF.

This clone was seen more than once but under ten times. The rearrangement joins TRBV6-5 to TRBJ2-7; D gene unclear. Germline V gene lookup returns CDR1 MNHEY and CDR2 SVGAGI. This CDR3 is built from 13 residues. The germline V and J ends were trimmed by 6 bases and 2 bases, with 11 bases remaining between them. This CDR3 reads CASSRYSPYEQYF. The CDR3 DNA reads TGTGCCAGCAGCCGCTACTCGCCCTACGAGCAGTACTTC.

J is TRBJ2-5 and V is TRBV2, with a possible D match to TRBD1 (7 bases). V was shortened by 4 bases and J by 4 bases, with 13 bases between the two germline ends. This CDR3 comprises 14 residues. In germline, CDR1 is SNHLY, CDR2 FYNNEI. DNA of the CDR3: TGTGCCAGCAGTGCCAGGGGGGTACGAGAGACCCAGTACTTC. This encodes CASSARGVRETQYF.

The V and J genes are TRBV9 and TRBJ2-1; D is unclear. The germline V and J ends were trimmed by 0 bases and 9 bases, with 7 bases remaining between them. Germline assignment: CDR1 SGDLS and CDR2 YYNGEE. This CDR3 is 12 amino acids long. CDR3 coding DNA: TGTGCCAGCAGCGTAGGGTCGGGTGAGCAGTTCTTC. Translated, it gives CASSVGSGEQFF. Based on the CDR3 plus reference TRBV9 and TRBJ2-1, the full variable domain is DSGVTQTPKHLITATGQRVTLRCSPRSGDLSVYWYQQSLDQGLQFLIQYYNGEERAKGNILERFSAQQFPDLHSELNLSSLELGDSALYFCASSVGSGEQFFGPGTRLTVL.